These 13 T cell receptor beta chains share one sample of origin, sequenced in a study of T-cell memory formation after mild COVID-19 (dated by TCRdb to about 2021). To prepare the library, 5' RACE was applied. These reads were obtained on an Illumina NovaSeq 6000. TCRdb trimmed public reads at Q25 via fastp, called clones via MiXCR and kept in-frame beta chains. Identical CDR3 proteins give one entry, which carries the most common genes and DNA. The sample yields about 340,000 distinct CDR3 sequences; 20% to 25% were counted once. Around 20% of the sample belongs to the ten largest clones. The specimen was PBMCs or a T cell subset sorted from them (not recorded which). Every receptor here comes from a man aged 18 to 29 who had mild COVID-19 (a few samples of this study predate the infection). The sample titles of this study are shuffled in the database, so cell type and time point are left out; the donor was told from shared clones.

The J gene is TRBJ1-3, the V gene TRBV18; the D gene is possibly TRBD1 (6 bases). The CDR3 loop spans 16 amino acids. CDR1 is KGHSH, CDR2 LQKENI, per germline. V dropped 3 bases and J dropped 3 bases, with 15 bases sitting between them. In DNA, the CDR3 is TGTGCCAGCTCACCTCGACAGGTCGGCGGTGGAAACACCATATATTTT. Protein: CASSPRQVGGGNTIYF.

To note about this clonotype: Just one base apart from a much larger clone, this may be a read error. The chain joins TRBV12-3 or TRBV12-4 to TRBJ2-7, with TRBD1 identical over 7 bases. The length of the CDR3 is 13 residues. V was clipped by 5 bases and J by 10 bases; unmatched bases: 11. The CDR3 nucleotides read TGTGCCAGCAGTCTGGGGACAGAGGCCGATCAGTACGTC. Its translation: CASSLGTEADQYV.

This clonotype was detected a few times. The gene calls are TRBV6-5 and TRBJ2-5, with D uncertain. Trimming removed 2 bases from V and 8 bases from J, with 9 bases in between. Germline V lookup: CDR1 MNHEY, CDR2 SVGAGI. The CDR3 runs to 12 residues. CDR3 residues: CASSYNADTQYF. CDR3 bases: TGTGCCAGCAGTTACAACGCGGACACCCAGTACTTC.

This clonotype was counted only a few times. J is TRBJ2-4 and V is TRBV20-1, with a tentative D call TRBD1 (6 bases). The CDR3 is made up of 19 amino acids. V was clipped by 3 bases and J by 0 bases, with 24 bases between them. Germline CDR1 is DFQATT and CDR2 is SNEGSKA (reference sequence). CDR3 in amino acids: CSARGLRDTSALAKNIQYF. As DNA, the CDR3 is TGCAGTGCTAGGGGCCTCCGGGACACATCCGCGCTAGCCAAAAACATTCAGTACTTC.

The table lists this clonotype with many counts. This chain uses TRBV4-3 with TRBJ2-3, with D unclear. This CDR3 comprises 14 residues. CDR1 is LGHNA and CDR2 is YSLEER in the germline V gene. Trimming stripped 4 bases from V and 6 bases from J, with 14 bases between. This CDR3 is CASSRKLLDDTQYF. The CDR3 region has the DNA TGCGCCAGCAGCCGGAAACTATTGGACGATACGCAGTATTTT.

The chain carries TRBV7-9 and TRBJ1-1, with D perhaps TRBD1 (5 bases). V lost 5 bases, J lost 3 bases, and 7 bases lay in between. This CDR3 is 12 amino acids long. CDR1 is SEHNR, CDR2 FQNEAQ, per germline (reference sequence). CDR3: CASSAGYTEAFF. DNA for the CDR3: TGTGCCAGCAGCGCAGGGTACACTGAAGCTTTCTTT. Full variable domain (remainder filled in from reference TRBV7-9 and TRBJ1-1): DTGVSQNPRHKITKRGQNVTFRCDPISEHNRLYWYRQTLGQGPEFLTYFQNEAQLEKSRLLSDRFSAERPKGSFSTLEIQRTEQGDSAMYLCASSAGYTEAFFGQGTRLTVV.

The genes are TRBV3-2 and TRBJ1-1; the table's D call of TRBD1 was not tested on the DNA. TRBV3-2 is flagged as a pseudogene. CDR3 length equals 15 residues. The DNA for the CDR3 is TGTGCCAGCAGCTTTCCGGGACAACTTAACACTGAAGCTTTCTTT. Amino acid sequence: CASSFPGQLNTEAFF.

Many counts were recorded for this clonotype. The chain combines TRBV19 with TRBJ1-6; no firm D call. V was cut by 5 bases and J by 9 bases, with 14 bases left in between. This CDR3 region has 14 residues. Germline V gene lookup returns CDR1 LNHDA and CDR2 SQIVND (reference sequence). CDR3 sequence (DNA): TGTGCCAGTAGTCCAGCAGGTCGGGCTTCACCCCTCCACTTT. Its protein is CASSPAGRASPLHF.

This clonotype was counted ten times or more. The chain couples TRBV6-6 to TRBJ1-5, with D perhaps matching TRBD1 (6 bases). There are 13 residues in the CDR3. Germline values: CDR1 MNHNY, CDR2 SVGAGI (reference sequence). Between the trimmed V and J ends, which lost 5 bases and 6 bases, there was a span of 11 bases. For the CDR3, the DNA is TGTGCCAGCAGTACAGGGTCGGTTCAGCCCCAGCATTTT. Amino acids: CASSTGSVQPQHF.

This clonotype came up a few times. The gene calls are TRBV6-2 or TRBV6-3 and TRBJ2-7; either TRBD1 or TRBD2 may supply D (5 bases each). V lost 0 bases and J 7 bases, leaving 34 bases between the germline ends. The CDR3 is 21 residues long. CDR1 and CDR2 (germline): MNHEY, SVGEGT. This chain's CDR3 is CASSYSNAGDRAYSWAKEQYF. In DNA, the CDR3 is TGTGCCAGCAGTTACTCGAACGCCGGGGACCGGGCCTACTCTTGGGCTAAGGAGCAGTACTTC.

There are many counts of this clonotype. The CDR3 sequence: CAGAPISGNTIYF. CDR3 sequence (DNA): TGTGCCGGCGCTCCCATCTCTGGAAACACCATATATTTT. The chain carries TRBV10-3 and TRBJ1-3, with D unclear. V lost 11 bases and J lost 0, with 11 bases in between. There are 13 residues in the CDR3. Germline CDR1 is ENHRY and CDR2 is SYGVKD.

V usage is TRBV5-5 and J usage is TRBJ1-6; D is uncertain. V was shortened by 4 bases and J by 5 bases, with 13 bases between the two germline ends. Germline loops: CDR1 SGHKS, CDR2 YYEKEE (reference sequence). CDR3 length: 15 residues. The chain's CDR3 is CASSPYGRNNSPLHF. The CDR3 DNA sequence: TGTGCCAGCAGCCCGTACGGACGGAATAATTCACCCCTCCACTTT.

V usage is TRBV2 and J usage is TRBJ2-5; D possibly corresponds to TRBD2 (7 bases). V was clipped by 1 base and J by 0 bases, with 18 bases between them. This CDR3 contains 18 residues. CDR1 and CDR2 (germline): SNHLY, FYNNEI. The CDR3 sequence is CASSEVGGASMYQETQYF. CDR3 DNA sequence: TGTGCCAGCAGTGAAGTTGGGGGGGCCTCTATGTACCAAGAGACCCAGTACTTC.